This T cell receptor beta chain was found in a study of blood T cells in healthy people across ages. Using a J-beta primer mix together with a sample-barcoded 5' primer, a second PCR was run for roughly 6 to 11 cycles. TCRdb itself ran the 5' RACE reads through MiXCR, one entry per CDR3 protein. Of roughly 830,000 distinct CDR3 sequences listed, around 62% were seen once; the top ten hold 25% to 35%. CDR1 MDHEN and CDR2 SYDVKM come from the germline V gene. The V end was cut by 7 bases, the J end by 0 bases, with 11 bases between. This CDR3 comprises 14 residues. This receptor was identified in a man younger than 40 in good health. This sequence joins TRBV28 and TRBJ2-3, with D maybe TRBD2 (5 bases). What was sequenced was blood. DNA for the CDR3: TGTGCCAGCATCCCGGACTTGAGCACAGATACGCAGTATTTT. Translated: CASIPDLSTDTQYF.